This TCR beta chain was identified during a study of blood T cells in healthy people across ages. General study findings and limits: Unknown CMV status may confound age-related changes in expanded clones.

On this clonotype itself: What it binds is unknown.

Together with a sample-barcoded 5' primer, a J-beta primer mix was included in a second PCR lasting about 6 to 11 cycles. TCRdb re-called the 5' RACE reads through MiXCR, storing one row per CDR3 protein. This sample has hundreds of thousands of distinct CDR3 sequences; about half occur once, and the top ten carry 25% to 35%. The germline CDR1 and CDR2 sequences are SGHVT and SQSDAQ. The CDR3 extends over 15 amino acids. The V and J ends lost 4 bases and 7 bases respectively, with 16 bases between them. This sequence joins TRBV7-4 and TRBJ2-2; D may be TRBD2 (6 bases). The sequence came from a woman aged 55-70 years in good health. The sequenced material came from blood. CDR3 in amino acids: CASSSAPSAYGELFF. DNA of the CDR3: TGTGCCAGCAGCTCAGCCCCTAGCGCCTACGGGGAGCTGTTTTTT. Using reference TRBV7-4 and TRBJ2-2 for the parts outside the CDR3, the full variable domain is GAGVSQSPRYKVAKRGRDVALRCDSISGHVTLYWYRQTLGQGSEVLTYSQSDAQRDKSGRPSGRFSAERPERSVSTLKIQRTEQGDSAVYLCASSSAPSAYGELFFGEGSRLTVL.